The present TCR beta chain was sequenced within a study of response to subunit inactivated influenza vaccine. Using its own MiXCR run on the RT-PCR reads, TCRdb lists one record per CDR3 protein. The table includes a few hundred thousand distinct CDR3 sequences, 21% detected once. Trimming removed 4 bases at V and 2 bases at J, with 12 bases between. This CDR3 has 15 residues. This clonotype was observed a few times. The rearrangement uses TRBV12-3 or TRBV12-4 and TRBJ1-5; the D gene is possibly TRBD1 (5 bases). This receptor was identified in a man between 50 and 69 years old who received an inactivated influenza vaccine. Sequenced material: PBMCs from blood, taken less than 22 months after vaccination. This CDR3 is CASSSRVIGNQPQHF. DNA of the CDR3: TGTGCCAGCAGTTCCAGGGTAATTGGCAATCAGCCCCAGCATTTT.